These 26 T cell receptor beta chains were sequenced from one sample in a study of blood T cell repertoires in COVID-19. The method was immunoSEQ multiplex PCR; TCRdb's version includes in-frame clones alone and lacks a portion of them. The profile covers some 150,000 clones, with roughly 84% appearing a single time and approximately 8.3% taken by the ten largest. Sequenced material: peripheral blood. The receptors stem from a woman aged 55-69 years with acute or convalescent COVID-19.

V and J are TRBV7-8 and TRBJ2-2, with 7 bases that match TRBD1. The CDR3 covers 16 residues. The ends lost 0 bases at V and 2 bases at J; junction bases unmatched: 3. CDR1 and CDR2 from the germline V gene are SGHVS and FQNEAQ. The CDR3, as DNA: TGTGCCAGCAGCTTAGCTGGGACAGAAAACACCGGGGAGCTGTTTTTT. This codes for CASSLAGTENTGELFF.

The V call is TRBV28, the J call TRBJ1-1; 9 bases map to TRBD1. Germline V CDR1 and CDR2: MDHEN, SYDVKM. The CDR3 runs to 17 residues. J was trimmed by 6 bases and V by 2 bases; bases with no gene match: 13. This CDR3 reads CASSLRRGTGFYSEAFF. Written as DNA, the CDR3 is TGTGCCAGCAGTTTACGGAGAGGGACAGGGTTTTACTCTGAAGCTTTCTTT. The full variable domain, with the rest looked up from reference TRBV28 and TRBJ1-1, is DVKVTQSSRYLVKRTGEKVFLECVQDMDHENMFWYRQDPGLGLRLIYFSYDVKMKEKGDIPEGYSVSREKKERFSLILESASTNQTSMYLCASSLRRGTGFYSEAFFGQGTRLTVV.

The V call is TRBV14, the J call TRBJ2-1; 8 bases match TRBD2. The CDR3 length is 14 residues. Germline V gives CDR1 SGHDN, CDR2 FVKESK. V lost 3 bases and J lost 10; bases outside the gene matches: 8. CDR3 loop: CASSQLAGRLEQFF. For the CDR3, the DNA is TGTGCCAGCAGCCAGTTAGCGGGGCGGTTGGAGCAGTTCTTC. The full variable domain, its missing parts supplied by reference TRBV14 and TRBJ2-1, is EAGVTQFPSHSVIEKGQTVTLRCDPISGHDNLYWYRRVMGKEIKFLLHFVKESKQDESGMPNNRFLAERTGGTYSTLKVQPAELEDSGVYFCASSQLAGRLEQFFGPGTRLTVL.

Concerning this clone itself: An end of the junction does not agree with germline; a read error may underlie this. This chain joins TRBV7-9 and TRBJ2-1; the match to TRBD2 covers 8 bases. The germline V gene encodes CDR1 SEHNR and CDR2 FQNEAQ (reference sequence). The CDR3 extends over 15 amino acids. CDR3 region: CASSLGGGMGNQQFF. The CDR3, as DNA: TGTGCCAGCAGCTTAGGCGGGGGGATGGGCAATCAGCAGTTCTTC.

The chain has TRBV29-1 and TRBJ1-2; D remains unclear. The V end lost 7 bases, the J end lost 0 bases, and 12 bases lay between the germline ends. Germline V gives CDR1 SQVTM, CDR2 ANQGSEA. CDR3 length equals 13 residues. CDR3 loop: CSGSFQSNYGYTF. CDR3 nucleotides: TGCAGCGGGAGCTTCCAATCTAACTATGGCTACACCTTC.

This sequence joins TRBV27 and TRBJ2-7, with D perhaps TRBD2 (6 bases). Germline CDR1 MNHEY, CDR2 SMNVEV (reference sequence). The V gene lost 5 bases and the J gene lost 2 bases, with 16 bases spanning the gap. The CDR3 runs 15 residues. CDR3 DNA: TGTGCCAGCAGTCCCTTACTAGCTGTTGCCTACGAGCAGTACTTC. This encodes CASSPLLAVAYEQYF.

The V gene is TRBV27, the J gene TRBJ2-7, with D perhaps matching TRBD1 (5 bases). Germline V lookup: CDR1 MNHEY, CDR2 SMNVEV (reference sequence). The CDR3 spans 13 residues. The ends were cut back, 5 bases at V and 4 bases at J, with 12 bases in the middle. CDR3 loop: CASSPTTEYEQYF. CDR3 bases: TGTGCCAGCAGTCCCACGACAGAATACGAGCAGTACTTC.

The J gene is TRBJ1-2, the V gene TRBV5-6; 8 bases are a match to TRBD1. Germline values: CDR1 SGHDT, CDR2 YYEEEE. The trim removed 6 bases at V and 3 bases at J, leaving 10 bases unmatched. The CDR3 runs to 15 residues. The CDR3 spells CASKMNRGRYYGYTF. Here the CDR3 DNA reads TGTGCCAGCAAGATGAACAGGGGGAGGTACTATGGCTACACCTTC.

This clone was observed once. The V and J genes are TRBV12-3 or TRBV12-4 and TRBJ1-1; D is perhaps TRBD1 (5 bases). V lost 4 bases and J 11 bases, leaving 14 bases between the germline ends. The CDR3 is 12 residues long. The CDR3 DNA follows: TGTGCCAGCAGTTCCCGACAGCCTGCTGCTTTCTTT. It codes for CASSSRQPAAFF.

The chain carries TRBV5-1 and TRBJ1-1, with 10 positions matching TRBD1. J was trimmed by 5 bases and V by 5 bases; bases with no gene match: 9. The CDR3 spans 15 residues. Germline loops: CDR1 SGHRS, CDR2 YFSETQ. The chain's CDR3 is CASRATGGEETEAFF. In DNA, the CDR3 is TGCGCCAGCAGAGCGACAGGGGGCGAGGAGACTGAAGCTTTCTTT.

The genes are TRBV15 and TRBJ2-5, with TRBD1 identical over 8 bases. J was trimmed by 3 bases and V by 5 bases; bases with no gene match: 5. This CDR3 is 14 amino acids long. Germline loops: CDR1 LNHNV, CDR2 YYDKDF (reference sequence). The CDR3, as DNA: TGTGCCACCAGCCCTGGGGACAGGAAAGAGACCCAGTACTTC. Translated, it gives CATSPGDRKETQYF.

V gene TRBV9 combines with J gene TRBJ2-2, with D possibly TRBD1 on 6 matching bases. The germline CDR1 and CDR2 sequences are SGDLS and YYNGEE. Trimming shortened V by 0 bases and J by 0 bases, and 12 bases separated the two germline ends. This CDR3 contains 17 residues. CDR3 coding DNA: TGTGCCAGCAGCGTAGTACTCGGGACAACGAACACCGGGGAGCTGTTTTTT. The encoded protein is CASSVVLGTTNTGELFF.

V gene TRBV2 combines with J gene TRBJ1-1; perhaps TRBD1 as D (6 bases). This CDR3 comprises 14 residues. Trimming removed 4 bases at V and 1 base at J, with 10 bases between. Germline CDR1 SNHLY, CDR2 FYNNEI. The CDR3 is CASSGRQANTEAFF. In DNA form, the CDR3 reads TGTGCCAGCAGTGGCAGACAGGCGAACACTGAAGCTTTCTTT.

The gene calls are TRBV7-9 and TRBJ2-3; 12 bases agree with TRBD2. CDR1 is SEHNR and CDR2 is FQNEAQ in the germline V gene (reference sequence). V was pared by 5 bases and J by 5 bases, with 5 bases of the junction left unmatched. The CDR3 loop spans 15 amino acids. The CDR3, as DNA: TGTGCCAGCAGCCCAGTGGGACTAGCGGGAGATACGCAGTATTTT. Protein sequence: CASSPVGLAGDTQYF.

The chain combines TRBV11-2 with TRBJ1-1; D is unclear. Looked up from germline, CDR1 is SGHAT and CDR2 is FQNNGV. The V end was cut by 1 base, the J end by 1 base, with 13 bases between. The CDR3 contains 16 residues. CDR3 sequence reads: CASSLVGGRTNTEAFF. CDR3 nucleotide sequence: TGTGCCAGCAGCTTAGTGGGAGGGCGCACGAACACTGAAGCTTTCTTT.

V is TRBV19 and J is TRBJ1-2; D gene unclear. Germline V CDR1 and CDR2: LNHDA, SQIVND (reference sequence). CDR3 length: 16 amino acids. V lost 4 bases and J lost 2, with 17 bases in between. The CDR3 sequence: CASSTWPAGHNYGYTF. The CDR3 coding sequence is TGTGCCAGTAGTACTTGGCCGGCGGGCCACAACTATGGCTACACCTTC.

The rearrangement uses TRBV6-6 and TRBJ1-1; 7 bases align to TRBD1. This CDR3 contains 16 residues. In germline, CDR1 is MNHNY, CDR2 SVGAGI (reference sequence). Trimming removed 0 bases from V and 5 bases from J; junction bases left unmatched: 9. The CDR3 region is CASSYSDGRRGTEAFF. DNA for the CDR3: TGTGCCAGCAGTTACTCGGACGGGCGCAGGGGGACTGAAGCTTTCTTT.

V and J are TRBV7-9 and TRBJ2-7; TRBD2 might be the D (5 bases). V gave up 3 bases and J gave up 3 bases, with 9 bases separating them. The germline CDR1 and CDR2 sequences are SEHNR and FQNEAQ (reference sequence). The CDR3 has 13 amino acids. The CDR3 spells CASSLEAVYEQYF. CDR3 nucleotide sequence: TGTGCCAGCAGCTTGGAGGCAGTCTACGAGCAGTACTTC.

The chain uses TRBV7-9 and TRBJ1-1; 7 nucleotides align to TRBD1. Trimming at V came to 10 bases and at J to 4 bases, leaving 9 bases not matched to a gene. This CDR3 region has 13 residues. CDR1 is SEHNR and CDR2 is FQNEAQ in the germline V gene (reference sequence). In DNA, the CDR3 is TGTGCCACCCCGCAGGGGGATGGCACTGAAGCTTTCTTT. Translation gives CATPQGDGTEAFF.

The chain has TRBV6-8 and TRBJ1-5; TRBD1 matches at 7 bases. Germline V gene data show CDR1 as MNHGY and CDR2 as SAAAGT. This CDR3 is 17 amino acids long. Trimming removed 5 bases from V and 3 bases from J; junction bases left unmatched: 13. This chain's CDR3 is CASSLRSGTDLNQPQHF. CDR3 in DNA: TGTGCCAGCAGTCTGAGATCCGGGACAGACCTCAATCAGCCCCAGCATTTT.

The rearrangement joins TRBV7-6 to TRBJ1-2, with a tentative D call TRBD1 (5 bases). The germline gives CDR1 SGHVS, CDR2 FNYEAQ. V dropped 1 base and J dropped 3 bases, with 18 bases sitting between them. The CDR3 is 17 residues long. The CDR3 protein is CASSLEWGGRSDYGYTF. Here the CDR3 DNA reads TGTGCCAGCAGCTTAGAATGGGGCGGCAGGTCTGACTATGGCTACACCTTC.

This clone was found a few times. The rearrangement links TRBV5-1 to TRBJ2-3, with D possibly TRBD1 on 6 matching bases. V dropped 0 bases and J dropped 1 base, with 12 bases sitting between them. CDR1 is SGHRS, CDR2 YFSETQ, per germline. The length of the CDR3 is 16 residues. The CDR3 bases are TGCGCCAGCAGCTTGGGTGGGACACACGGCACAGATACGCAGTATTTT. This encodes CASSLGGTHGTDTQYF.

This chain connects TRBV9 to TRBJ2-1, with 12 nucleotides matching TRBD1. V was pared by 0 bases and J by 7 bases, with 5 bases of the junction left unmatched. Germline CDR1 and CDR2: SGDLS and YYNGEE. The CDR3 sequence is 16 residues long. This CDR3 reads CASSVEGQGAGNEQFF. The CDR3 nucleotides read TGTGCCAGCAGCGTAGAGGGACAGGGGGCAGGGAATGAGCAGTTCTTC.

The CDR3 region is CASSFGLAGGPSEQFF. In DNA form, the CDR3 reads TGTGCCAGCAGCTTTGGACTAGCGGGGGGGCCGTCTGAGCAGTTCTTC. The V call is TRBV13, the J call TRBJ2-1, with 15 positions matching TRBD2. J gave up 9 bases and V 3 bases, and 6 bases lay outside the gene matches. The CDR3 has 16 residues. CDR1 is PRHDT and CDR2 is FYEKMQ in the germline V gene (reference sequence).

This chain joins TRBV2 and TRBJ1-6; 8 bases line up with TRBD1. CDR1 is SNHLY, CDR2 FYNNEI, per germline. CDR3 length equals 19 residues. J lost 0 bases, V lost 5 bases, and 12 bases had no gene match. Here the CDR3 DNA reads TGTGCCAGCAGTCCGAGGCAGGGGGCAATAAGCTCCTATAATTCACCCCTCCACTTT. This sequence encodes CASSPRQGAISSYNSPLHF.

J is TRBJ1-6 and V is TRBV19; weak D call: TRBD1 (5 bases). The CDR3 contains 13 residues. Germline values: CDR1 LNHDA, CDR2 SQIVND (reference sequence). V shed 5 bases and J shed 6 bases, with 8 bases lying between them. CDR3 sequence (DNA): TGTGCCAGTAGTCGCGGGGGTAATTCACCCCTCCACTTT. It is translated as CASSRGGNSPLHF.